This T cell receptor (beta chain) came from a study of blood T cells in healthy people across ages. General study findings and limits: Long-lived and aged donors differed, with more naive CD4+ cells and higher diversity in the long-lived.

It was with a sample-barcoded 5' primer and a J-beta primer mix that a second PCR of roughly 7 to 12 cycles was run. Each of the cDNA molecules was tagged by a template-switch adaptor with 12 random nucleotides. TCRdb reprocessed the 5' RACE reads via MiXCR and lists one record per CDR3 protein. The repertoire holds under 1,000,000 distinct CDR3 sequences, with about 46% as singletons. With respect to this clonotype: Its antigen is as yet unknown.

This TCR derives from a man aged 80 or over in good health. The sequenced sample consisted of blood.

CDR3 sequence (DNA): TGCAGCGTTGATGGAGGAATACAGCACCTTTCCCAAGAGACCCAGTACTTC. Translated: CSVDGGIQHLSQETQYF. V usage is TRBV29-1 and J usage is TRBJ2-5, with D possibly being TRBD2 (5 bases). This CDR3 has 17 residues. CDR1 and CDR2 (germline): SQVTM, ANQGSEA. Trimming removed 3 bases at V and 1 base at J, with 21 bases between.